This passage covers 18 T cell receptor beta chains from one sample sequenced in a study of T cell responses to AZD1222 COVID-19 vaccine (dated by TCRdb to the early 2020s). In the paper's terms, the time point label means: baseline before first vaccination. The library was prepared using the immunoSEQ multiplex PCR assay. TCRdb's version of the immuneACCESS table is confined to in-frame rearrangements and falls short of the full clone set. An unresolved V gene accounts for under half of the shortfall where checked; the remainder is of unknown origin. The sample table lists around 110,000 clones, approximately 90% of them with a count of one. Jointly, the top ten make up under 3.5% of the sample. The sequenced sample was peripheral blood, obtained on day 0 of AZD1222 vaccination. The origin of the receptors is an adult in good health.

V is TRBV5-1 and J is TRBJ2-1, with D unresolved. CDR3 length equals 14 residues. The V gene's germline CDR1 is SGHRS and CDR2 YFSETQ. Trimming removed 0 bases from V and 3 bases from J, with 7 bases in between. CDR3 loop: CASSLESSYNEQFF. CDR3 DNA: TGCGCCAGCAGCTTGGAAAGCAGCTACAATGAGCAGTTCTTC.

V usage is TRBV11-2 and J usage is TRBJ2-7; TRBD2 matches at 7 bases. V shed 2 bases, J shed 7 bases, and the junction held 5 bases outside the gene matches. The CDR3 covers 13 residues. Germline V lookup: CDR1 SGHAT, CDR2 FQNNGV. In nucleotides, the CDR3 is TGTGCCAGCAGCTTATTGCAGGGAGGGGAGCAGTACTTC. Encoded protein: CASSLLQGGEQYF.

The chain combines TRBV15 with TRBJ2-7; no firm D call. The germline V and J ends were trimmed by 0 bases and 1 base, with 10 bases remaining between them. This CDR3 region has 15 residues. Germline V gene data show CDR1 as LNHNV and CDR2 as YYDKDF (reference sequence). CDR3 sequence: CATSRDRSKSYEQYF. The CDR3 bases are TGTGCCACCAGCAGAGACAGGAGCAAGTCCTACGAGCAGTACTTC. Full variable domain (remainder filled in from reference TRBV15 and TRBJ2-7): DAMVIQNPRYQVTQFGKPVTLSCSQTLNHNVMYWYQQKSSQAPKLLFHYYDKDFNNEADTPDNFQSRRPNTSFCFLDIRSPGLGDTAMYLCATSRDRSKSYEQYFGPGTRLTVT.

This chain uses TRBV4-2 with TRBJ2-5, with 8 bases lining up with TRBD1. This CDR3 comprises 15 residues. Germline CDR1 reads LGHNA; CDR2 reads YNFKEQ. V was clipped by 4 bases and J by 1 base; unmatched bases: 5. CDR3 sequence: CASSRGQGPQETQYF. Here the CDR3 DNA reads TGTGCCAGCAGCCGCGGACAGGGCCCCCAAGAGACCCAGTACTTC.

The V call is TRBV6-2 or TRBV6-3, the J call TRBJ1-5; D is unclear. The V end lost 5 bases, the J end lost 7 bases, and 9 bases lay between the germline ends. Germline V gene sequence: CDR1 MNHEY, CDR2 SVGEGT. This CDR3 region has 12 residues. CDR3 loop: CASSARGQPQHF. In DNA form, the CDR3 reads TGTGCCAGCAGTGCTCGGGGACAGCCCCAGCATTTT.

V is TRBV28 and J is TRBJ1-5; possible D gene TRBD1, 6 bases. V lost 7 bases and J lost 3, with 13 bases in between. CDR3 length: 14 residues. The germline V gene encodes CDR1 MDHEN and CDR2 SYDVKM. This CDR3 is CASTLGGHNQPQHF. CDR3 DNA: TGTGCCAGCACCCTCGGGGGGCACAATCAGCCCCAGCATTTT.

This clone was seen only once. The rearrangement joins TRBV10-3 to TRBJ2-7, with 8 positions matching TRBD1. CDR1 and CDR2 (germline): ENHRY, SYGVKD. With V trimmed by 4 bases and J by 0 bases, 5 bases remained unmatched. The CDR3 length is 15 residues. The CDR3 nucleotides read TGTGCCATCAGTGGCGGGCAGGGGGCCTCCTACGAGCAGTACTTC. Translating it yields CAISGGQGASYEQYF.

The J gene is TRBJ2-7, the V gene TRBV3-1 (or the pseudogene TRBV3-2), with 7 bases lining up with TRBD1. CDR1 is LGHDT, CDR2 YNNKEL, per germline (reference sequence). The CDR3 sequence is 19 residues long. The V gene end was trimmed by 0 bases and the J gene end by 2 bases; junction bases not matched to a gene: 16. This CDR3 reads CASSQDRPSWDSDPYEQYF. CDR3 nucleotide sequence: TGTGCCAGCAGCCAAGATCGTCCTTCCTGGGACAGTGATCCCTACGAGCAGTACTTC.

The V and J genes are TRBV4-3 and TRBJ1-1; D perhaps matches TRBD1 (5 bases). The CDR3 runs to 15 residues. CDR1 is LGHNA, CDR2 YSLEER, per germline. Trimming left V 0 bases short and J 3 bases short, with 11 bases between. The DNA for the CDR3 is TGCGCCAGCAGCCAAGACAGGGCGATCTACACTGAAGCTTTCTTT. Protein: CASSQDRAIYTEAFF.

This chain connects TRBV5-4 to TRBJ1-5; a weak D match, TRBD1 (6 bases). Trimming took 0 bases from V and 9 from J, leaving 10 bases between them. Germline loops: CDR1 SGHNT, CDR2 YYREEE (reference sequence). The CDR3 sequence is 13 residues long. Here the CDR3 reads CASSLAGQMPQHF. As DNA, the CDR3 is TGTGCCAGCAGCTTGGCCGGACAGATGCCCCAGCATTTT. Full variable domain (outside the CDR3, taken from reference TRBV5-4 and TRBJ1-5): ETGVTQSPTHLIKTRGQQVTLRCSSQSGHNTVSWYQQALGQGPQFIFQYYREEENGRGNFPPRFSGLQFPNYSSELNVNALELDDSALYLCASSLAGQMPQHFGDGTRLSIL.

This chain connects TRBV30 to TRBJ2-5; weak D call: TRBD2 (6 bases). V gave up 1 base and J gave up 7 bases, with 19 bases separating them. The CDR3 is 15 amino acids. CDR1 and CDR2 from the germline V gene are GTSNPN and SVGIG (reference sequence). CDR3 bases: TGTGCCTGGAGTGATTTTAAGGAGACCGGGGGGACCCAGTACTTC. The encoded protein is CAWSDFKETGGTQYF.

In nucleotides, the CDR3 is TGTGCCAGCAGTCGACAGGGAAATCAGCCCCAGCATTTT. Translated, it gives CASSRQGNQPQHF. V usage is TRBV6-5 and J usage is TRBJ1-5, with 7 bases aligning to TRBD1. Germline V CDR1 and CDR2: MNHEY, SVGAGI. This CDR3 has 13 residues. Trimming took 5 bases from V and 4 from J; bases not matched to a gene: 2.

The chain employs TRBV10-3 and TRBJ2-1; tentatively, D is TRBD1 or TRBD2 (6 bases each). CDR1 is ENHRY and CDR2 is SYGVKD in the germline V gene. This CDR3 spans 12 amino acids. Trimming took 0 bases from V and 10 from J, leaving 7 bases between them. DNA of the CDR3: TGTGCCATCAGTGAGTCAGGGGGGGAGCAGTTCTTC. Its translation: CAISESGGEQFF.

V is TRBV5-5 and J is TRBJ1-6; 7 nucleotides line up with TRBD1. Germline V gene lookup returns CDR1 SGHKS and CDR2 YYEKEE (reference sequence). The CDR3 contains 14 residues. Trimming removed 1 base from V and 14 bases from J; junction bases left unmatched: 9. The CDR3, as DNA: TGTGCCAGCAGCTTGACTAACAGGGGCGAGTCCCTCCACTTT. Translation: CASSLTNRGESLHF.

The CDR3 sequence: CASSYRGTGANYGYTF. CDR3 DNA sequence: TGTGCCAGCAGTTACCGTGGGACAGGGGCTAACTATGGCTACACCTTC. This chain links TRBV6-5 with TRBJ1-2; 10 bases fit TRBD1. Germline values: CDR1 MNHEY, CDR2 SVGAGI. The V segment lost 2 bases and the J segment 0 bases; nucleotides outside the gene matches: 3. The CDR3 is 16 amino acids.

This rearrangement joins TRBV5-1 to TRBJ2-4, with D perhaps matching TRBD1 (8 bases). The V end was cut by 4 bases, the J end by 2 bases, with 16 bases between. Germline values: CDR1 SGHRS, CDR2 YFSETQ. The CDR3 extends over 16 amino acids. This CDR3 is CASSPVQGGSKNIQYF. CDR3 in DNA: TGCGCCAGCAGCCCTGTACAGGGGGGGTCCAAAAACATTCAGTACTTC.

This chain links TRBV5-1 with TRBJ1-2; weak D call: TRBD1 (6 bases). The germline CDR1 and CDR2 sequences are SGHRS and YFSETQ. This CDR3 has 16 residues. The V and J ends lost 2 bases and 1 base respectively, with 15 bases between them. CDR3 residues: CASSFGTPGSNYGYTF. For the CDR3, the DNA is TGCGCCAGCAGCTTCGGGACACCCGGCAGTAACTATGGCTACACCTTC.

The chain couples TRBV5-1 to TRBJ1-4, with 7 bases that match TRBD1. The CDR3 is 17 residues long. Germline-derived CDR1 and CDR2 are SGHRS and YFSETQ. The trim removed 0 bases at V and 2 bases at J, leaving 7 bases unmatched. The CDR3 bases are TGCGCCAGCAGCTTGGCGCCTTGGGACAGCACTAATGAAAAACTGTTTTTT. Residues: CASSLAPWDSTNEKLFF. The full variable domain, completed using reference TRBV5-1 and TRBJ1-4, is KAGVTQTPRYLIKTRGQQVTLSCSPISGHRSVSWYQQTPGQGLQFLFEYFSETQRNKGNFPGRFSGRQFSNSRSEMNVSTLELGDSALYLCASSLAPWDSTNEKLFFGSGTQLSVL.